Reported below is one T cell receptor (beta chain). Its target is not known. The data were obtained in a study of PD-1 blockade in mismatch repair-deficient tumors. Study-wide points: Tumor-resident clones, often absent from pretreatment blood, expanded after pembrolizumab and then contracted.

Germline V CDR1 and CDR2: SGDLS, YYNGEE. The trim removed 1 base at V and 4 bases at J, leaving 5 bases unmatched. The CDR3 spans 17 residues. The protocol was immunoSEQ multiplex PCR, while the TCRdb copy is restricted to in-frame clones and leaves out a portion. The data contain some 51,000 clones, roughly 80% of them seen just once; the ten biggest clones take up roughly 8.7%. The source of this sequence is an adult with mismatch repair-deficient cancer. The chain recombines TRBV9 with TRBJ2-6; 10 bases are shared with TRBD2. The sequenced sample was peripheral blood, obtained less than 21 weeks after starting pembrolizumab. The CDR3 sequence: CASSVSLAGAGANVLTF. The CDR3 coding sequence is TGTGCCAGCAGCGTAAGCCTAGCGGGAGCCGGGGCCAACGTCCTGACTTTC. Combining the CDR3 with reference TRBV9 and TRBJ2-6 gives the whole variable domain DSGVTQTPKHLITATGQRVTLRCSPRSGDLSVYWYQQSLDQGLQFLIQYYNGEERAKGNILERFSAQQFPDLHSELNLSSLELGDSALYFCASSVSLAGAGANVLTFGAGSRLTVL.